This TCR beta chain came from a study of ipilimumab plus nivolumab after autologous stem cell transplantation (dated by TCRdb to the early 2020s). Study-level background: The median number of doses that trial patients received was a few for ipilimumab and about 8 for nivolumab. Both primary refractory and relapsed disease were represented in the DLBCL cohort, where 18-month progression-free survival was around 84% and 29%, respectively. The intent-to-treat population of the trial was made up of around 35 patients. Patients with high-risk diffuse large B cell lymphoma, mature T cell lymphoma, or multiple myeloma undergoing autologous transplant were enrolled in the trial. What the study reported, not specific to this receptor: According to the authors, a biologic rationale for studying the approach further came from T cell receptor repertoire, regulatory T cell phenotype and gut microbiota profiles. The authors concluded that combined checkpoint inhibition appeared tolerable when used as consolidation after transplant.

The receptor library was made with the immunoSEQ multiplex PCR assay. The table was pulled from immuneACCESS by TCRdb, which kept in-frame rearrangements only. Such tables lose some clones; where checked, under half of the loss comes from unresolved V genes, and the rest has no known cause. This sample gives about 16,000 clones in total; roughly 77% of them show up just once. The top ten constitute around 20% of the sample. Checkpoint therapy began 14 to 28 days after autologous transplant, with ipilimumab given at 1 mg/kg intravenously on day 1 of selected weeks. The nivolumab dose was 3 mg/kg intravenously, delivered on day 1 of weeks 1, 4, 7, 10, and every two weeks through week 26. Combined checkpoint inhibition with ipilimumab and nivolumab as consolidation after autologous stem cell transplantation was tested in a Phase Ib clinical trial. CDR1 and CDR2 were assigned from the germline V gene as KGHSH and LQKENI. Relative to germline, V is 8 bases shorter and J is 4 bases shorter, with 14 bases between their ends. Reading from cysteine to phenylalanine, the CDR3 counts 13 amino acids. This entry keeps only the CDR3 DNA: 39 bases, framed from base 1.

Comment on this clone: No cognate antigen has been identified for it. Base qualities are not provided; no much larger clone lies one nucleotide away.

Specimen: PBMCs, collected in a trial of ipilimumab plus nivolumab as post-transplant consolidation. The sequence was obtained from a male donor with diffuse large B-cell lymphoma. The chain uses TRBV18 and TRBJ2-5; the D region may be TRBD1 or TRBD2, each matching 5 bases equally. The nucleotide sequence is given as TGTGCCAGCGCCCGGGGCGCGGGAGAGACCCAGTACTTC. Protein translation: CASARGAGETQYF.